This is a list of T cell receptor beta chains from one sample in a study of T cells in Graves' hyperthyroidism and ophthalmopathy. TCRdb reanalysed the multiplex PCR reads using MiXCR and keeps one entry per CDR3 protein. The data hold approximately 430,000 distinct CDR3 sequences, with less than 20% observed a single time. The sequencing input was blood. These receptors all come from a woman aged 18 to 35 with Graves' hyperthyroidism. Both conserved end residues are part of each CDR3. Fields, in order: V gene, clone size, D gene, J gene, CDR3 DNA, CDR3 protein. The D gene is left open where the match is weak. The listing skips clone size in some rows; elsewhere it reads once, few, many or a size class.

>TRBV7-2|-|-|TRBJ2-3
TGTGCCAGCAGCTTAGTAGCCGGGGTAGATACGCAGTATTTT
CASSLVAGVDTQYF
>TRBV19|few|-|TRBJ1-4
TGTGCCAGTAGTATAACACAGGGAACCGGGGCGGAAAAACTGTTTTTT
CASSITQGTGAEKLFF
>TRBV20-1|many|TRBD1|TRBJ2-1
TGCAGTGCTAGAACGGGACAGGGAGGTTTCGATGAGCAGTTCTTC
CSARTGQGGFDEQFF
>TRBV3-1|many|TRBD1|TRBJ1-5
TGTGCCAGCAGCCCGCATGCCAGACAGGGGGCCCACCCCGGCAATCAGCCCCAGCATTTT
CASSPHARQGAHPGNQPQHF
>TRBV28|many|TRBD1|TRBJ2-7
TGTGCCAGCAACCTGGACAGGGGGCCTTACGAGCAGTACTTC
CASNLDRGPYEQYF
>TRBV6-1|many|-|TRBJ1-2
TGTGCCAGCAGTTCGGGTGCTCGGGGCTATGGCTACACCTTC
CASSSGARGYGYTF
>TRBV12-3/TRBV12-4|-|TRBD1|TRBJ1-2
TGTGCCAGCAGTCTTCCCGGGACAGGGGATGACGGCTACACCTTC
CASSLPGTGDDGYTF
>TRBV27|-|TRBD1|TRBJ2-7
TGTGCCAGCAGCTTACGTGGACAGGGTTTGTCCTACGAGCAGTACTTC
CASSLRGQGLSYEQYF
>TRBV28|few|-|TRBJ2-7
TGTGCCAGCAGTTTTTACAGTAGTCGGCCCTACGAGCAGTACTTC
CASSFYSSRPYEQYF
>TRBV13|many|TRBD1|TRBJ2-5
TGTGCCAGCAGCTCCTATCGGACAGGGACCGGTCGAGAGACCCAGTACTTC
CASSSYRTGTGRETQYF
>TRBV13|many|-|TRBJ1-4
TGTGCCAGCAGCTTAGGTCGGAGGGATGAAAAACTGTTTTTT
CASSLGRRDEKLFF
>TRBV30|-|-|TRBJ2-7
TGTGCCTGGAGTTCGGAAGGGTCCTACGAGCAGTACTTC
CAWSSEGSYEQYF
>TRBV6-1|few|TRBD2|TRBJ2-3
TGTGCCAGCAGTAGCCGGGGGGGCGGGACAGATACGCAGTATTTT
CASSSRGGGTDTQYF
>TRBV3-1|many|-|TRBJ1-2
TGTGCCAGCAGCCAACTGCTTGGGGGTAACTATGGCTACACCTTC
CASSQLLGGNYGYTF
>TRBV12-3/TRBV12-4|many|-|TRBJ1-2
TGTGCCAGCAGTCTGGGGGCCTTTCTGGTAGAGGGCTACACCTTC
CASSLGAFLVEGYTF
>TRBV7-3|many|-|TRBJ2-3
TGTGCCAGCAGTTCCGGGGGATCCTTAAATACGCAGTATTTT
CASSSGGSLNTQYF
>TRBV3-1|many|-|TRBJ1-1
TGTGCCAGCAGCCAAGATGGTCAAGGGGGTTATAGCACTGAAGCTTTCTTT
CASSQDGQGGYSTEAFF
>TRBV28|-|TRBD2|TRBJ2-3
TGTGCCAGCAGTTTACTAGCGGGAGACCTACGGGATACGCAGTATTTT
CASSLLAGDLRDTQYF
>TRBV27|many|-|TRBJ2-5
TGTGCCAGCAGTTTTCGTCGACGGGAGACCCAGTACTTC
CASSFRRRETQYF
>TRBV15|-|-|TRBJ2-4
TGTGCCACCAGCAGAGCTGAGGGAAACATTCAGTACTTC
CATSRAEGNIQYF
>TRBV7-9|many|-|TRBJ1-1
TGTGCCAGCAGCAAAACACCCACTGAAGCTTTCTTT
CASSKTPTEAFF
>TRBV2|many|TRBD1|TRBJ2-3
TGTGCCAGCAGGCAGACAGGGTTCACAGATACGCAGTATTTT
CASRQTGFTDTQYF